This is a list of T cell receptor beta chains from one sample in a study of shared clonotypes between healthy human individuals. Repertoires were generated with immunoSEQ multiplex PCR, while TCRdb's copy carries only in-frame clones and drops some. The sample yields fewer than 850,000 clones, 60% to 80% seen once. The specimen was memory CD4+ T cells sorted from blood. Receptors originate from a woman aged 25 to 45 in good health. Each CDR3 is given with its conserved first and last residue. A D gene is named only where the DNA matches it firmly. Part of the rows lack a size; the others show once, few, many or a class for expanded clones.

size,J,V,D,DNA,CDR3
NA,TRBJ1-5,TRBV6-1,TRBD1,TGTGCCAGCAGTGGGGGGACAGGCTCCTCTAATAGCAATCAGCCCCAGCATTTT,CASSGGTGSSNSNQPQHF
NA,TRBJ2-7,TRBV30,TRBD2,TGTGCCGCCTCCCTTGCCGGGAGGGCCGGTGAGCAGTACTTC,CAASLAGRAGEQYF
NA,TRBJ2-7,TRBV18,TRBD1,TGTGCCAGCTCACCACCACTAGGGACAGGACTGTCCTACGAGCAGTACTTC,CASSPPLGTGLSYEQYF
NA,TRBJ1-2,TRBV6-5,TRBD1,TGTGCCAGCAGTTACTCGAGAAACACAGGGGGCGGCTACACCTTC,CASSYSRNTGGGYTF
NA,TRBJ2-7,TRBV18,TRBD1,TGTGCCAGCACCGGACAGGGGGCTGACGAGCAGTACTTC,CASTGQGADEQYF
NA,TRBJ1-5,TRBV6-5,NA,TGTGCCAGCAGTTTCGCCCAGGGAGGCAATCAGCCCCAGCATTTT,CASSFAQGGNQPQHF
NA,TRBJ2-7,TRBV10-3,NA,TGTGCCATCAGTGAGTCGCTGGGGAGGATCAGCGAGCAGTACTTC,CAISESLGRISEQYF
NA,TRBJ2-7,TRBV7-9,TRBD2,TGTGCCAGCAGCTTAAGGCGGGAGGGCTCCTACGAGCAGTACTTC,CASSLRREGSYEQYF
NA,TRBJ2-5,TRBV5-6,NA,TGTGCCAGCAGCTTGAGAAGTGTCCAAGAGACCCAGTACTTC,CASSLRSVQETQYF
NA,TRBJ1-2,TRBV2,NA,TGTGCCAGCAGTGAGAGGGGGTCTAACTATGGCTACACCTTC,CASSERGSNYGYTF
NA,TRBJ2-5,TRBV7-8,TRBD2,TGTGCCAGCAGCTTTACGTCTAGCGGTCACCAAGAGACCCAGTACTTC,CASSFTSSGHQETQYF
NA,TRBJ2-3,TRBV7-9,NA,TGTGCCAGCGGGTTGGACAGAGAGTCAGATACGCAGTATTTT,CASGLDRESDTQYF
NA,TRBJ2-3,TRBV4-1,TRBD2,TGCGCCAGCAGCTCCCGCTGGACTAGCGGGAGCCCAGATACGCAGTATTTT,CASSSRWTSGSPDTQYF
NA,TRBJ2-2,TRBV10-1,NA,TGCGCCAGCCAACAAAGAAGGGATTGGGAGCTGTTTTTT,CASQQRRDWELFF
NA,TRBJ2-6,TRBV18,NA,TGTGCCAGCTCTCCACAGGATCCTGGGGCCAACGTCCTGACTTTC,CASSPQDPGANVLTF
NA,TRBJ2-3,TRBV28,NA,TGTGCCAGCAGTAGGAGTGGGGGGCGAGATACGCAGTATTTT,CASSRSGGRDTQYF
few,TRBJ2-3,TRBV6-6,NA,TGTGCCAGCAGCTCCACAGATACGCAGTATTTT,CASSSTDTQYF
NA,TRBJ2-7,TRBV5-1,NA,TGCGCCAGCACCGAGAACCCCCAGGGCGCCGAGCAGTACTTC,CASTENPQGAEQYF
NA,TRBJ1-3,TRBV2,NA,TGTGCCAACACACCATTACAGGGCTCTGGAAACACCATATATTTT,CANTPLQGSGNTIYF
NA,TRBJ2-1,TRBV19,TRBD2,TGTGCCACTTCCCCAAGGGGACTAGCGGCCTACTACAATGAGCAGTTCTTC,CATSPRGLAAYYNEQFF
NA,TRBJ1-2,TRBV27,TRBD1,TGTGCCAGCAGCCTAGACAGGGACTGGCTAAGCGGCTACACCTTC,CASSLDRDWLSGYTF
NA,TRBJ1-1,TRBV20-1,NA,TGCAGGGGTACTGAAGCTTTCTTT,CRGTEAFF
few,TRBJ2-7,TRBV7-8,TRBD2,TGTGCCAGCAGTCGCGGGACTAGCGGGAGGAATTACGAGCAGTACTTC,CASSRGTSGRNYEQYF
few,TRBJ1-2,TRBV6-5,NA,TGTGCCAGCAGTGGGAGGGGGGTACGCTACACCTTC,CASSGRGVRYTF
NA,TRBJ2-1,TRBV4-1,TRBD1,TGCGCCAGCAGCCTCGACGGACAGGAATACAATGAGCAGTTCTTC,CASSLDGQEYNEQFF
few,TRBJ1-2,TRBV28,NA,TGTGCCAGCAGTTTATCAGTCTTCGCGTTTGGGGGCAGTAGCTATGGCTACACCTTC,CASSLSVFAFGGSSYGYTF
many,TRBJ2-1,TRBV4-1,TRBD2,TGCGCCAGCAGCCGAGAAGTGACTAGCGGGAGCGGTAATGAGCAGTTCTTC,CASSREVTSGSGNEQFF
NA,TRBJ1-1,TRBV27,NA,TGTGCCGCGATTGGTCTCCAGGGCACTGAAGCTTTCTTT,CAAIGLQGTEAFF
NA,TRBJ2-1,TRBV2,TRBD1,TGTGCCAGCACCCCGGGGGGGACAGGGGTTAATGAGCAGTTCTTC,CASTPGGTGVNEQFF
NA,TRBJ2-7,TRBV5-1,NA,TGCGCCAGCAGCTTAGATAGCACTAGCTCCTACGAGCAGTACTTC,CASSLDSTSSYEQYF
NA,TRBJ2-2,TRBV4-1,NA,TGCGCCAGCAGCCTCGACAGGGAGGCCGGGGAGCTGTTTTTT,CASSLDREAGELFF
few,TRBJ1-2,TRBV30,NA,TGTGCCTGGAGTGGAGGGCAGGGAGGATCGTCTAACTATGGCTACACCTTC,CAWSGGQGGSSNYGYTF
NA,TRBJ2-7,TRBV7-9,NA,TGTGCCAGCAGCCCAAAACGAGAGGGGCCCATCTACGAGCAGTACTTC,CASSPKREGPIYEQYF
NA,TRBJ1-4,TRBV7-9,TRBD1,TGTGCCAGCAGCCCTAGGACAGGGGGGTTAACTAATGAAAAACTGTTTTTT,CASSPRTGGLTNEKLFF
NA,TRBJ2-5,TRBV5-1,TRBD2,TGCGCCAGCAGCTTGGGATCCTTTGGACTAGCGGGAGTTGAGACCCAGTACTTC,CASSLGSFGLAGVETQYF
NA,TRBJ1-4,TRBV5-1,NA,TGCGCCAGCAGCTTCACACGGTATAATGAAAAACTGTTTTTT,CASSFTRYNEKLFF
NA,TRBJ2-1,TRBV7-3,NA,TGTGCCAGCAGCCCGAGGGCAGGGTCAGGTGCTGAGCAGTTCTTC,CASSPRAGSGAEQFF
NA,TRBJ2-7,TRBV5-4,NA,TGTGCCAGTGGCGAGGGGGTACTGAACCACGAGCAGTACTTC,CASGEGVLNHEQYF
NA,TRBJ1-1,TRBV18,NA,TGTGCCAGCTCACCAGTGCAGGGGAAGTACACTGAAGCTTTCTTT,CASSPVQGKYTEAFF
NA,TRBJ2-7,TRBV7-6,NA,TGTGCCAGCAGCCCTGATTCGGGCCACCCCCCTTCCGAGCAGTACTTC,CASSPDSGHPPSEQYF
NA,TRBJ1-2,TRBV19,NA,TGTGCCAGTAGTATCCTGACAGTTAACTATGGCTACACCTTC,CASSILTVNYGYTF
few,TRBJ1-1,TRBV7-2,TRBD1,TGTGCCAGCAGCTTAGATGGGACAGGACGTTATGAAGCTTTCTTT,CASSLDGTGRYEAFF
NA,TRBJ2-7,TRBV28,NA,TGTGCCAGCAGTTCAAGACTCCTCAGGGGCGCCTACGAGCAGTACTTC,CASSSRLLRGAYEQYF
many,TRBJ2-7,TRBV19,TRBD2,TGTGCCAGTAGAACGACTAGCGGGAGCTCCTACGAGCAGTACTTC,CASRTTSGSSYEQYF
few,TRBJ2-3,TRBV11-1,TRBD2,TGTGCCAGCAGCTTAGCAACGGGACTAGCGGGTTCAGATACGCAGTATTTT,CASSLATGLAGSDTQYF
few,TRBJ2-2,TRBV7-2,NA,TGTGCCAGCAGCTTAACAGCGTATAACACCGGGGAGCTGTTTTTT,CASSLTAYNTGELFF